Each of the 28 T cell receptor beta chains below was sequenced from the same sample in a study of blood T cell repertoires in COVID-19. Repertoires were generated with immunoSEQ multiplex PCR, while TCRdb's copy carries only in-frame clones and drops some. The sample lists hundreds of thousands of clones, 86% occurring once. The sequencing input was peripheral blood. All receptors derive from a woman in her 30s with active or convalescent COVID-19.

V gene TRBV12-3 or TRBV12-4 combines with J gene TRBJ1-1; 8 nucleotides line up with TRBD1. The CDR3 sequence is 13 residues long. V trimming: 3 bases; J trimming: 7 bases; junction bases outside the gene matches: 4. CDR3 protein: CASSFNRGNEAFF. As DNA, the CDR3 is TGTGCCAGCAGTTTCAACAGGGGGAATGAAGCTTTCTTT.

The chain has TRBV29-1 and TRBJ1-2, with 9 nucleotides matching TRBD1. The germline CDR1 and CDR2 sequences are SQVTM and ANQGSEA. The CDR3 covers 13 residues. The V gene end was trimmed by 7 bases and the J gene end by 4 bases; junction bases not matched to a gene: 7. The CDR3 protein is CSAGTGTTYGYTF. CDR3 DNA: TGCAGCGCAGGGACAGGGACGACCTATGGCTACACCTTC.

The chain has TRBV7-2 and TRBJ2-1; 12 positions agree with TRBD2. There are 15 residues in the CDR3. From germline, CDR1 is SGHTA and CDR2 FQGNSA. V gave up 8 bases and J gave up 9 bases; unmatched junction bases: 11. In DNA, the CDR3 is TGTGCCAGCGGCAGGACTAGCGGGATAATTGGTGAGCAGTTCTTC. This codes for CASGRTSGIIGEQFF.

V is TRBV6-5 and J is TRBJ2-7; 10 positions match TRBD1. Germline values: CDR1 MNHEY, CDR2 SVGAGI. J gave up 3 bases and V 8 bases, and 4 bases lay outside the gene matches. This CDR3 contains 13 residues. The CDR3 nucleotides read TGTGCCAGCGCACGGACAGGGGGCTACGAGCAGTACTTC. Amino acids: CASARTGGYEQYF.

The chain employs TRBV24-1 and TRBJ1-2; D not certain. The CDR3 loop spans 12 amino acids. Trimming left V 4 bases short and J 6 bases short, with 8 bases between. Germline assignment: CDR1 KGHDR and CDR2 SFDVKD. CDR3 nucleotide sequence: TGTGCCACCAGTGACTCCGGAGATGGCTACACCTTC. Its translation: CATSDSGDGYTF.

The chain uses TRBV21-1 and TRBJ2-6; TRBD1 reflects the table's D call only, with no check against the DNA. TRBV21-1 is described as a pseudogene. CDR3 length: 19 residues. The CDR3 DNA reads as TGTGCCAGCAGGGCGGACAGGGGAATCAGTAACTCTGGGGCCAACGTCCTGACTTTC. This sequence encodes CASRADRGISNSGANVLTF.

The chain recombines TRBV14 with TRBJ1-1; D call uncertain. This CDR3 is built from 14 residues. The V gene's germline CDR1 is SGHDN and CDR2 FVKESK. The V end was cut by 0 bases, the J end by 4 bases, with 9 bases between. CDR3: CASSQDWESTEAFF. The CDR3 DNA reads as TGTGCCAGCAGCCAAGACTGGGAGAGCACTGAAGCTTTCTTT.

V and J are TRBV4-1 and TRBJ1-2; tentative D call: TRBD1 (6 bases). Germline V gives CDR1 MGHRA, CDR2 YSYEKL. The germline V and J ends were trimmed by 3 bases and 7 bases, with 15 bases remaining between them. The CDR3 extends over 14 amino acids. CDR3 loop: CASSHPIYRVGYTF. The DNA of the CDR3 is TGCGCCAGCAGCCACCCAATTTACAGGGTTGGCTACACCTTC.

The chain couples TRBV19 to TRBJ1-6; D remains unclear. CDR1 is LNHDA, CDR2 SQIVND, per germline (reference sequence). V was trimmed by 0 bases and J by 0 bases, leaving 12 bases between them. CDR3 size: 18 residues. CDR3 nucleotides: TGTGCCAGTAGTATAGATCGAGGCGGAAGCTCCTATAATTCACCCCTCCACTTT. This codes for CASSIDRGGSSYNSPLHF.

The CDR3 DNA is TGTGCCAGCAAGGGGGTTAATTCACCCCTCCACTTT. Its protein product is CASKGVNSPLHF. This chain connects TRBV6-5 to TRBJ1-6; possibly TRBD1 for D (6 bases). Germline V gene data show CDR1 as MNHEY and CDR2 as SVGAGI. Trimming left V 7 bases short and J 6 bases short, with 7 bases between. This CDR3 has 12 residues.

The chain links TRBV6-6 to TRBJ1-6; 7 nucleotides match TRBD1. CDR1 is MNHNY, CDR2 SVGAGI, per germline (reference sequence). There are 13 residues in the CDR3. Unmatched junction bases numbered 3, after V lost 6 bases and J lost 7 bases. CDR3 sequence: CASSRDSNSPLHF. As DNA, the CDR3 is TGTGCCAGCAGCCGGGACAGCAATTCACCCCTCCACTTT.

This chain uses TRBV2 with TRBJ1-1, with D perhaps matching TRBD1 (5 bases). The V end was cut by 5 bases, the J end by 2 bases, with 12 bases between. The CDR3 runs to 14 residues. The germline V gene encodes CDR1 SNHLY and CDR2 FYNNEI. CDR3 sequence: CASSRMGLNTEAFF. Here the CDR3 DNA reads TGTGCCAGCAGTCGGATGGGGCTAAACACTGAAGCTTTCTTT.

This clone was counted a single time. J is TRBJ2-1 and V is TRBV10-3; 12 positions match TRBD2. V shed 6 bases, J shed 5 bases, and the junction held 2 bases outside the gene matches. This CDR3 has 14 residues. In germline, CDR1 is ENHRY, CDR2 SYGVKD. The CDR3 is CAIRRTSGDNEQFF. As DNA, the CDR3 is TGTGCCATCAGAAGGACTAGCGGGGACAATGAGCAGTTCTTC.

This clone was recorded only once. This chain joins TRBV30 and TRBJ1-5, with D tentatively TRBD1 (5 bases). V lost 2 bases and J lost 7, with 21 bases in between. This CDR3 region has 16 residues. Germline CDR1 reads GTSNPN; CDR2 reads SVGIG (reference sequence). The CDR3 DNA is TGTGCCTGGAGTATGGGGAGGTTAGGGACTTCACAGCCCCAGCATTTT. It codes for CAWSMGRLGTSQPQHF.

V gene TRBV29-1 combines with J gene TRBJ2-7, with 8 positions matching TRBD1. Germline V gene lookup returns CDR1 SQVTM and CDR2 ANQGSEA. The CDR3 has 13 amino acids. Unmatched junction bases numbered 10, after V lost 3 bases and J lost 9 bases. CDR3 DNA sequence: TGCAGCGTTGAGTGGGACAGGCCTATCGGGCAGTACTTC. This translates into CSVEWDRPIGQYF.

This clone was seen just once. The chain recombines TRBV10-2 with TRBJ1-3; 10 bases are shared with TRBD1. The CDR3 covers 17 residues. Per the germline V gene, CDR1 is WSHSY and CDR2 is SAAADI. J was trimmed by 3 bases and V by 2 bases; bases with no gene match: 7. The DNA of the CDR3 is TGCGCCAGCAGTGAGCCCGGGACAGGGGATTTTGGAAACACCATATATTTT. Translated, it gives CASSEPGTGDFGNTIYF.

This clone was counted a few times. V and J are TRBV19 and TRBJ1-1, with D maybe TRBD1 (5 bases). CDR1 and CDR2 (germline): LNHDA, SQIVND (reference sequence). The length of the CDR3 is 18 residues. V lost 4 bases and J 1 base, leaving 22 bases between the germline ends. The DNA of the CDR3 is TGTGCCAGTAGTACTCGACCGGGACTCAAAGAGGGGAACACTGAAGCTTTCTTT. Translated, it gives CASSTRPGLKEGNTEAFF.

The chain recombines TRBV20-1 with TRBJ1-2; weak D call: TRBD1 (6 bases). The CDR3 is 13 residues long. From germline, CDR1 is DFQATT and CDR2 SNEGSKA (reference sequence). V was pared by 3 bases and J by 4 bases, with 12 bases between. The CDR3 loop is CSASTTGIYGYTF. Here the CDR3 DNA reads TGCAGTGCTAGTACAACAGGGATCTATGGCTACACCTTC.

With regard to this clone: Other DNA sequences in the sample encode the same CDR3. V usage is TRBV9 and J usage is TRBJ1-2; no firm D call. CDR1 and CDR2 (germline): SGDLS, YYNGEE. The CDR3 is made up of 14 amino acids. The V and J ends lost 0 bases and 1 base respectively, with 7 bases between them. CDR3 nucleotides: TGTGCCAGCAGCGTAGGTGGCGGTAACTATGGCTACACCTTC. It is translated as CASSVGGGNYGYTF. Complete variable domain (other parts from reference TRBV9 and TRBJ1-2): DSGVTQTPKHLITATGQRVTLRCSPRSGDLSVYWYQQSLDQGLQFLIQYYNGEERAKGNILERFSAQQFPDLHSELNLSSLELGDSALYFCASSVGGGNYGYTFGSGTRLTVV.

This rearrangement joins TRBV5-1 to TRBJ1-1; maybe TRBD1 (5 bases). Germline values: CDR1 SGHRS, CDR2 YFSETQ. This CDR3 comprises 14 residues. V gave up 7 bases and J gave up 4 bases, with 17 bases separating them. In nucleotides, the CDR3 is TGCGCCAGCTCCGACCCAGGGAGGACCACTGAAGCTTTCTTT. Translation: CASSDPGRTTEAFF.

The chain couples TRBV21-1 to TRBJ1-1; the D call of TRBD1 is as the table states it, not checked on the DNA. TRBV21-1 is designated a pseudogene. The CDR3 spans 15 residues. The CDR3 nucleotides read TGTGCCAGCACCTCAAGTACCAGGGTTGGTCCTGAAGCTTTCTTT. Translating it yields CASTSSTRVGPEAFF.

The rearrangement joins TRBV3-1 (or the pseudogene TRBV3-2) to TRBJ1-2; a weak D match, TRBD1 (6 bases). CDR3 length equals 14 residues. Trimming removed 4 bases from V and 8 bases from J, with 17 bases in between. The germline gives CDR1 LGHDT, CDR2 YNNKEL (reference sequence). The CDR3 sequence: CASSPNLGHRGYTF. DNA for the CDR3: TGTGCCAGCAGCCCCAACCTGGGACATAGAGGCTACACCTTC.

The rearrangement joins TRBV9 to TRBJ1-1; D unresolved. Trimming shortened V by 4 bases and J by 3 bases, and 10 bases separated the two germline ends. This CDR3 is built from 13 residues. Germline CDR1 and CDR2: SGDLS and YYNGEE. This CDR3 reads CASSRGEYTEAFF. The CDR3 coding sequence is TGTGCCAGCAGCCGTGGGGAGTACACTGAAGCTTTCTTT.

CDR3 region: CASRGQDYGYTF. CDR3 sequence (DNA): TGTGCCAGCCGGGGACAGGACTATGGCTACACCTTC. The gene calls are TRBV11-2 and TRBJ1-2; 8 bases are a match to TRBD1. This CDR3 has 12 residues. CDR1 SGHAT and CDR2 FQNNGV come from the germline V gene. Trimming at V came to 8 bases and at J to 3 bases, leaving 2 bases not matched to a gene. The whole variable domain, filled in from reference TRBV11-2 and TRBJ1-2, reads EAGVAQSPRYKIIEKRQSVAFWCNPISGHATLYWYQQILGQGPKLLIQFQNNGVVDDSQLPKDRFSAERLKGVDSTLKIQPAKLEDSAVYLCASRGQDYGYTFGSGTRLTVV.

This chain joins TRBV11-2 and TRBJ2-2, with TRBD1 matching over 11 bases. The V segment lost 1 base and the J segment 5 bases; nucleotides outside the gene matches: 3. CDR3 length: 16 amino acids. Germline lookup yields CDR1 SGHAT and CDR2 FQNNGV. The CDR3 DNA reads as TGTGCCAGCAGCTTAGGGACAGGGGGCTGGACCGGGGAGCTGTTTTTT. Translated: CASSLGTGGWTGELFF.

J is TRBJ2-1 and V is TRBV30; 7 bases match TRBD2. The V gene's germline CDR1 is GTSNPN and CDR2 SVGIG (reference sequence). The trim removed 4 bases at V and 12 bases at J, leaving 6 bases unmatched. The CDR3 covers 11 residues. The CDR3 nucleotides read TGTGCCTGGACGGGAGGTCGAGGGCAGTTCTTC. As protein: CAWTGGRGQFF.

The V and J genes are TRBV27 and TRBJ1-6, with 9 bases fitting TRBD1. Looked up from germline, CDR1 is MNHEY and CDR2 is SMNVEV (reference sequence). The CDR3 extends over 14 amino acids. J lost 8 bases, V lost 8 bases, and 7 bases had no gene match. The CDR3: CASRRDRVDSPLHF. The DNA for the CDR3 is TGTGCCAGCCGCCGGGACAGGGTGGATTCACCCCTCCACTTT.

The CDR3 here is CASSDGTGGGTYTF. Written as DNA, the CDR3 is TGTGCCAGCAGCGACGGGACAGGTGGAGGAACCTACACCTTC. The chain is built from TRBV11-2 and TRBJ1-2; 8 nucleotides agree with TRBD1. After removal of 5 bases from V and 10 bases from J, the junction contained 12 bases not matched to a gene. The CDR3 spans 14 residues. Germline CDR1 reads SGHAT; CDR2 reads FQNNGV. Looking up the rest from reference TRBV11-2 and TRBJ1-2 gives the full variable domain: EAGVAQSPRYKIIEKRQSVAFWCNPISGHATLYWYQQILGQGPKLLIQFQNNGVVDDSQLPKDRFSAERLKGVDSTLKIQPAKLEDSAVYLCASSDGTGGGTYTFGSGTRLTVV.